A selection of T cell receptor beta chains follows, all from one sample in a study of CD8 T cells in Susac syndrome. TCRdb re-analysed the immunoSEQ multiplex PCR reads in MiXCR, keeping a single row per CDR3 protein. Of about 190,000 distinct CDR3 sequences in the sample, over 90% are singletons; the top ten hold about 0.17%. The sample was CD8+ T cells from PBMCs. The receptors derive from a human donor with Susac syndrome. The conserved cysteine and the conserved F or W are not part of the CDR3 here. The D gene is left open where the match is weak.

D: TRBD2
V: TRBV24-1
J: TRBJ2-3
CDR3: ATSEVAGGRTDTQY

D: TRBD1
V: TRBV20-1
J: TRBJ2-7
CDR3: SARGQGLTYDSYEQY

D: TRBD2
V: TRBV5-1
J: TRBJ2-1
CDR3: ASSFSQGGDEQF

D: .
V: TRBV12-5
J: TRBJ2-2
CDR3: ASGFGAGTSTGELF

D: TRBD2
V: TRBV5-6
J: TRBJ2-3
CDR3: ASSFPSEREADTQY

D: TRBD2
V: TRBV9
J: TRBJ2-1
CDR3: ASSDGTSGRYNEQF

D: TRBD2
V: TRBV24-1
J: TRBJ2-1
CDR3: ATSDFQRLAGERRQF

D: .
V: TRBV4-1
J: TRBJ2-7
CDR3: ASSRDAGTLLLYEQY

D: .
V: TRBV27
J: TRBJ1-5
CDR3: ASSLSVARGQPQH

D: TRBD1
V: TRBV9
J: TRBJ2-7
CDR3: ASSGTGGSYEQY

D: .
V: TRBV9
J: TRBJ1-1
CDR3: ASSVDGIGTEAF

D: TRBD1
V: TRBV12-3/TRBV12-4
J: TRBJ2-2
CDR3: ASSSPTGHYNTGELF

D: .
V: TRBV7-9
J: TRBJ2-1
CDR3: ASSPFRGEPFNEQF

D: .
V: TRBV13
J: TRBJ2-7
CDR3: ASSQENSYEQY

D: .
V: TRBV20-1
J: TRBJ2-5
CDR3: SARGPDLMYQETQY

D: .
V: TRBV5-6
J: TRBJ2-3
CDR3: ASSLGNRDKQY

D: TRBD1
V: TRBV25-1
J: TRBJ1-2
CDR3: ASSERGLNYGYT

D: .
V: TRBV20-1
J: TRBJ2-2
CDR3: SAAPGPTGELF

D: TRBD2
V: TRBV12-3/TRBV12-4
J: TRBJ2-7
CDR3: ASSHRDYLYEQY

D: TRBD1
V: TRBV20-1
J: TRBJ2-2
CDR3: SARNGQGVMTGELF

D: .
V: TRBV29-1
J: TRBJ2-1
CDR3: SPYYDNEQF

D: .
V: TRBV9
J: TRBJ1-2
CDR3: ASSVEEQPYGYT

D: .
V: TRBV7-3
J: TRBJ2-2
CDR3: ASSFPEEGPNTGELF

D: .
V: TRBV6-5
J: TRBJ2-7
CDR3: ASSYSSNIQKVYEQY

D: TRBD2
V: TRBV7-3
J: TRBJ2-1
CDR3: ASSLTSGGSYNEQF